Listed below are T cell receptor beta chains from one sample, sequenced in a study of human T cells and chemical hapten exposure. TCRdb passed the RACE reads through MiXCR, listing each CDR3 protein once. In the table there are about 110,000 distinct CDR3 sequences, roughly 9% of which are singletons. Sequenced here: whole blood, sampled in connection with sensitization to the hapten diphenylcyclopropenone (DPC). These receptor sequences come from a woman between 35 and 50 years old with alopecia areata. Some clones in this sample may be carry-over from other donors' samples. Both conserved end residues are trimmed from each CDR3. Only some rows state a clone size, as once, few, many or a class for expanded clones.

V gene	clone size	J gene	CDR3 protein
TRBV4-2	NA	TRBJ1-1	ASSPTPGVDTEAF
TRBV6-1	NA	TRBJ2-7	ASCSGLSSYEQY
TRBV7-9	NA	TRBJ1-3	ASSFSTTGNTIY
TRBV29-1	many	TRBJ1-3	SVSTGAGNTIY
TRBV2	many	TRBJ2-7	ASSTGGREQY
TRBV7-3	few	TRBJ2-1	ASSQSNYNEQF
TRBV5-6	few	TRBJ2-5	ASSSTAFQETQY
TRBV9	many	TRBJ2-3	ASSELVTDTQY
TRBV11-2	many	TRBJ1-2	ASSFTTGEGLYGYT
TRBV19	once	TRBJ2-4	ASSITGNIQY
TRBV11-2	few	TRBJ1-2	ASSQFTGGDYGYT
TRBV7-2	NA	TRBJ2-7	ASSLNGLSRYEQY
TRBV21-1	many	TRBJ2-3	ASSKGRGRSTDTQY
TRBV18	NA	TRBJ2-7	ASSRMPGAFWTDSYEQY
TRBV6-5	NA	TRBJ2-3	ASSTVGASTDTQY
TRBV5-1	many	TRBJ1-5	ASRENPWGNYSNQPQH
TRBV29-1	NA	TRBJ2-5	SVDSGGNQETQY
TRBV3-1	few	TRBJ1-2	ASSQEDYGYT
TRBV10-3	few	TRBJ1-6	AISVGPALGSPLH
TRBV20-1	few	TRBJ1-1	SARDPGRPSYPMNTEAF
TRBV19	many	TRBJ1-4	ASRGFSGEKLF
TRBV7-2	few	TRBJ1-3	ASSLTGSGNTIY
TRBV6-2/TRBV6-3	NA	TRBJ2-1	ASSLYSISYNEQF
TRBV9	many	TRBJ1-2	ASSVAQGTYGYT
TRBV7-2	many	TRBJ2-7	ASSLEGPGSYEQY
TRBV7-3	few	TRBJ2-7	ASSPPSGGASEQY
TRBV6-2/TRBV6-3	NA	TRBJ1-2	ASSYSRDRGSINYGYT
TRBV29-1	many	TRBJ1-2	SVERGTESYGYT
TRBV9	few	TRBJ2-1	ASSVYHNEQF
TRBV29-1	many	TRBJ1-2	SVAAGVVGGYGYT
TRBV7-9	many	TRBJ1-6	ASKGTGQSPLH
TRBV7-9	many	TRBJ1-1	ASSSPRPRNTEAF
TRBV4-2	few	TRBJ2-3	ASSRSGLAGAITDTQY
TRBV7-6	NA	TRBJ2-2	ACEDRGGTGELF
TRBV5-1	NA	TRBJ2-7	ASRRSDLSSYEQY
TRBV6-5	few	TRBJ1-1	ASSYSSVWNTEAF
TRBV7-9	few	TRBJ2-1	ASSLNVWGGRNEQF
TRBV7-8	many	TRBJ2-7	ASSLKSGALSYEQY
TRBV5-6	many	TRBJ1-2	ASSLAWSTFRGYT
TRBV12-3/TRBV12-4	few	TRBJ1-5	ASSFGQTSNQPQH
TRBV27	few	TRBJ2-1	ASSLSGTGGYNEQF
TRBV7-2	many	TRBJ2-7	ASSFLAGAAYEQY
TRBV7-2	many	TRBJ1-5	ASSRGTPAYSNQPQH
TRBV7-3	many	TRBJ2-3	ASSLRPSLSTDTQY
TRBV7-6	many	TRBJ2-3	ASSRQSGRGDTQY
TRBV3-1	NA	TRBJ1-3	ASSLRTVSGNTIY
TRBV7-2	NA	TRBJ2-3	ASSPHGTDTQY
TRBV20-1	NA	TRBJ2-7	SARDTISYEQY
TRBV20-1	many	TRBJ1-3	SARSPLSGNTIY
TRBV15	many	TRBJ2-1	ATSNPQGGIYNEQF